This T cell receptor (beta chain) was documented in a study of identifying expanded T cells in peripheral blood. A note on this clone: Its antigen remains unidentified.

Regarding the study as a whole: Across healthy donors, higher total template counts meant significantly greater approximately two-week count variance. Over two and four weeks, about 17 and 20 clones changed, versus 1.2 between replicates.

Collection occurred without any documented infections or immune events in donors. Assay used: immunoSEQ multiplex PCR; TCRdb lists only in-frame clones, some missing. The profile shows more than 50,000 clones, roughly four fifths of them singletons. The germline V and J ends were trimmed by 6 bases and 0 bases, with 8 bases remaining between them. Germline loops: CDR1 LNHDA, CDR2 SQIVND (reference sequence). This CDR3 region has 13 residues. The chain has TRBV19 and TRBJ1-2, with a tentative D call TRBD1 (6 bases). The material sequenced was blood. The receptor comes from a person aged 18 to 75 in good health. The CDR3 DNA follows: TGTGCCAGTAGGGACAGAGCTAACTATGGCTACACCTTC. Amino acid sequence: CASRDRANYGYTF.